The clone carrying this T cell receptor beta chain was seen repeatedly, ten times or more. Antigen: not known. The source of the sample is a study of early T cells in non-severe SARS-CoV-2 infection. Individual cDNA molecules carried attached unique molecular identifiers. TCRdb independently ran MiXCR on the 5' RACE reads; one entry per CDR3 protein. Of tens of thousands of distinct CDR3 sequences in the sample, 7% to 10% were seen once. Study observations and caveats: Private and CD4 specificities were missed by VDJdb matching, which favored anti-spike CD8 responses.

V was cut by 1 base and J by 8 bases, with 11 bases left in between. This CDR3 contains 13 residues. Germline V gene data show CDR1 as SGHAT and CDR2 as FQNNGV. The rearrangement uses TRBV11-2 and TRBJ1-2, with D maybe TRBD1 (6 bases). Sequenced: whole blood. This clonotype was sampled from an adult who was a healthcare worker with PCR-confirmed SARS-CoV-2 infection or an uninfected control (not recorded which). The chain's CDR3 is CASSLGTGTGYTF. The CDR3 DNA reads TGTGCCAGCAGCTTAGGAACAGGGACGGGCTACACCTTC. Combining the CDR3 with reference TRBV11-2 and TRBJ1-2 gives the whole variable domain EAGVAQSPRYKIIEKRQSVAFWCNPISGHATLYWYQQILGQGPKLLIQFQNNGVVDDSQLPKDRFSAERLKGVDSTLKIQPAKLEDSAVYLCASSLGTGTGYTFGSGTRLTVV.